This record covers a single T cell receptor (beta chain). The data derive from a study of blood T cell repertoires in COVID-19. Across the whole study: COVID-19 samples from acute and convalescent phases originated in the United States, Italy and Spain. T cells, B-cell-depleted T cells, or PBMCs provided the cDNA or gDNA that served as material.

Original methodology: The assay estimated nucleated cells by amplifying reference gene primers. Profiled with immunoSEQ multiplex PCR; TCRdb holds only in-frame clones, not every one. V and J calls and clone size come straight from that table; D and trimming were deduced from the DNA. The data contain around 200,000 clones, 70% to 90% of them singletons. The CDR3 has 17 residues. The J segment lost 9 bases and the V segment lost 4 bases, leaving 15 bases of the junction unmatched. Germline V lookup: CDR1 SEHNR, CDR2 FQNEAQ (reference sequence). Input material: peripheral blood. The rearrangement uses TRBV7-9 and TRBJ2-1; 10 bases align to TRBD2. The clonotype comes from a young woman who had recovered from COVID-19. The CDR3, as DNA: TGTGCCAGCAGCTCCTCAAATCCGCTAGCGGGAGTCCCTGAGCAGTTCTTC. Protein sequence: CASSSSNPLAGVPEQFF.